This is a list of T cell receptor beta chains from one sample in a study of shared clonotypes between healthy human individuals. Generated by immunoSEQ multiplex PCR, the TCRdb table keeps only in-frame clones and is missing some. Of 2 million to 2.5 million clones in the sample, over 90% are singletons; the top ten hold roughly 0.36%. The sample comprised naive CD4+ T cells from PBMCs. The receptors come from a man between 18 and 35 years old in good health. Some clones in this sample may be carry-over from other donors' samples. The CDR3 runs from the conserved cysteine through the conserved F or W. A D gene is named only where the DNA matches it firmly. A clone size is listed for some rows: how often the clone was seen (once, few, many), or a class if it is expanded.

TRBJ1-1 TRBV5-4 NA NA CASSRNRDAEAFF TGTGCCAGCAGCCGGAACAGGGACGCTGAAGCTTTCTTT
TRBJ1-2 TRBV7-9 NA TRBD1 CATRDSRGYTF TGTGCCACCCGGGACAGCCGAGGCTACACCTTC
TRBJ1-2 TRBV5-5 once NA CASSLPSYGYTF TGTGCCAGCAGCCTTCCGAGCTATGGCTACACCTTC
TRBJ2-1 TRBV29-1 NA TRBD1 CSVRPGTGDSEQFF TGCAGCGTGAGACCAGGGACAGGGGATAGTGAGCAGTTCTTC
TRBJ2-2 TRBV6-1 NA TRBD2 CASTELQGLAGAGELFF TGTGCCAGCACTGAACTCCAAGGACTAGCGGGAGCCGGGGAGCTGTTTTTT
TRBJ2-7 TRBV7-3 NA NA CASSKQGPGSYEQYF TGTGCCAGCAGCAAACAGGGCCCCGGCTCCTACGAGCAGTACTTC
TRBJ2-5 TRBV2 NA NA CASRTEETQYF TGTGCCAGCAGGACAGAAGAGACCCAGTACTTC
TRBJ1-5 TRBV7-2 few NA CASSLEAIQPQHF TGTGCCAGCAGCTTAGAGGCTATTCAGCCCCAGCATTTT
TRBJ2-2 TRBV28 NA NA CASSFAGRKNTGELFF TGTGCCAGCAGTTTCGCTGGGAGAAAGAACACCGGGGAGCTGTTTTTT
TRBJ1-2 TRBV5-1 NA NA CASSPGSLTGYTF TGCGCCAGCAGCCCCGGATCCTTGACGGGCTACACCTTC
TRBJ1-2 TRBV6-5 NA NA CASSLKFSSYGYTF TGTGCCAGCAGCCTAAAGTTTAGTAGCTATGGCTACACCTTC
TRBJ1-4 TRBV5-1 NA NA CASSSGGSNEKLFF TGCGCCAGCAGCTCCGGTGGGTCTAATGAAAAACTGTTTTTT
TRBJ1-2 TRBV14 NA NA CASSEGTASNYGYTF TGTGCCAGCAGCGAAGGGACGGCCTCTAACTATGGCTACACCTTC
TRBJ2-1 TRBV28 NA NA CASSSGGKKNEQFF TGTGCCAGCAGTTCCGGAGGGAAGAAAAATGAGCAGTTCTTC
TRBJ2-7 TRBV6-6 NA NA CASSYGTVKPSYEQYF TGTGCCAGCAGTTATGGTACCGTAAAGCCATCCTACGAGCAGTACTTC
TRBJ2-5 TRBV7-9 NA NA CASSLAGQGRETQYF TGTGCCAGCAGCTTAGCGGGGCAGGGGCGGGAGACCCAGTACTTC
TRBJ2-3 TRBV11-1 NA NA CASSLVGGADTQYF TGTGCCAGCAGCTTAGTCGGGGGTGCAGATACGCAGTATTTT
TRBJ2-1 TRBV7-3 NA NA CASSSGTGLAKNEQFF TGTGCCAGCAGCTCGGGGACGGGTTTAGCGAAGAATGAGCAGTTCTTC
TRBJ2-7 TRBV6-5 NA TRBD1 CASSYTGTGTYEQYF TGTGCCAGCAGTTACACCGGGACAGGGACCTACGAGCAGTACTTC
TRBJ2-7 TRBV5-1 NA NA CASSLDGEQKKNF TGCGCCAGCAGCTTAGACGGGGAACAGAAAAAGAACTTC
TRBJ2-1 TRBV7-8 NA NA CASSPLGHFAYNEQFF TGTGCCAGCAGCCCCCTGGGGCACTTTGCCTACAATGAGCAGTTCTTC
TRBJ2-3 TRBV29-1 once NA CSVLSTIGTGTDTQYF TGCAGCGTTCTTTCTACTATCGGGACTGGCACAGATACGCAGTATTTT
TRBJ2-1 TRBV10-1 NA NA CASSAGHSISYNEQFF TGCGCCAGCAGCGCGGGACACTCGATCTCCTACAATGAGCAGTTCTTC
TRBJ2-4 TRBV4-2 few NA CASSLTDSPKDIQYF TGTGCCAGCAGCCTGACGGACTCCCCCAAAGACATTCAGTACTTC
TRBJ1-2 TRBV28 NA TRBD1 CASSLRKDRYYGYTF TGTGCCAGCAGTTTAAGAAAGGACAGGTACTATGGCTACACCTTC
TRBJ2-1 TRBV5-1 NA TRBD2 CASSLALVAGVNEQFF TGCGCCAGCAGCTTGGCATTGGTAGCGGGAGTAAATGAGCAGTTCTTC
TRBJ2-5 TRBV6-1 once NA CASSTFGQETQYF TGTGCCAGCAGTACATTTGGCCAAGAGACCCAGTACTTC
TRBJ2-5 TRBV7-9 NA NA CASSLSYETQYF TGTGCCAGCAGCTTATCGTATGAGACCCAGTACTTC
TRBJ2-1 TRBV7-3 NA TRBD2 CASSLTGGSTYNEQFF TGTGCCAGCAGCTTAACGGGCGGGAGCACCTACAATGAGCAGTTCTTC
TRBJ2-5 TRBV23-1 NA NA CASSQFPRQPGWETQYF TGCGCCAGCAGTCAATTTCCGAGACAGCCTGGTTGGGAGACCCAGTACTTC
TRBJ2-7 TRBV29-1 NA NA CSVATQYEQYF TGCAGCGTTGCCACCCAATACGAGCAGTACTTC
TRBJ2-3 TRBV5-1 NA TRBD2 CASSLRLVSGTSTDTQYF TGCGCCAGCAGCTTGAGGCTGGTTAGCGGGACAAGCACAGATACGCAGTATTTT
TRBJ2-2 TRBV6-6 NA NA CASSYNGRELFF TGTGCCAGCAGTTACAACGGGAGGGAGCTGTTTTTT
TRBJ2-7 TRBV7-9 NA TRBD2 CASTPSGTSGTYEQYF TGTGCCAGCACTCCGTCCGGGACTAGCGGAACCTACGAGCAGTACTTC
TRBJ1-1 TRBV5-1 NA TRBD1 CASSSGQGRTEAFF TGCGCCAGCAGCTCGGGACAGGGAAGGACTGAAGCTTTCTTT
TRBJ2-4 TRBV29-1 NA NA CSVSMENIQYF TGCAGCGTATCCATGGAAAACATTCAGTACTTC
TRBJ1-1 TRBV7-3 NA NA CASSLGPGQGTEAFF TGTGCCAGCAGCTTGGGTCCCGGGCAAGGTACTGAAGCTTTCTTT
TRBJ2-7 TRBV18 NA NA CASSERSDGYEQYF TGTGCCAGCTCAGAGAGATCGGATGGCTACGAGCAGTACTTC
TRBJ2-7 TRBV4-3 NA NA CASSQEFGLAKEQYF TGCGCCAGCAGCCAAGAATTCGGTCTAGCGAAGGAGCAGTACTTC
TRBJ2-7 TRBV27 NA NA CASSDPTRHEQYF TGTGCCAGCAGTGACCCCACTAGGCACGAGCAGTACTTC
TRBJ2-7 TRBV29-1 NA NA CSVRTTGEQYF TGCAGCGTTCGAACAACGGGCGAGCAGTACTTC
TRBJ1-2 TRBV4-3 NA NA CASSQDTAPGGPGYTF TGCGCCAGCAGCCAAGATACGGCCCCGGGAGGGCCTGGCTACACCTTC
TRBJ2-7 TRBV6-1 NA NA CASSAEGYEQYF TGTGCCAGCAGTGCGGAAGGTTACGAGCAGTACTTC
TRBJ2-7 TRBV21-1 NA NA CASSSRDRGFDYEQYF TGTGCCAGCAGCTCCCGGGACAGGGGCTTCGACTACGAGCAGTACTTC
TRBJ2-7 TRBV6-4 once NA CASSEVLGGQYF TGTGCCAGCAGTGAAGTCCTGGGTGGGCAGTACTTC
TRBJ2-3 TRBV7-2 NA TRBD2 CASSSLGLAATDTQYF TGTGCCAGCAGCTCCCTGGGACTAGCGGCCACAGATACGCAGTATTTT